This TCR beta chain was observed in a study of blood T cells in healthy people across ages. The second PCR ran about 6 to 11 cycles with a sample-barcoded 5' primer and J-beta primers. The study obtained at least 2.5 million CDR3-containing paired-end reads from every sample. MiXCR was run by TCRdb on the 5' RACE reads, yielding one entry per CDR3 protein. The sample includes about 680,000 distinct CDR3 sequences, around half of them seen just once. Trimming stripped 5 bases from V and 6 bases from J, with 15 bases between. Germline CDR1 is SGHAT and CDR2 is FQNNGV. The CDR3 loop spans 14 amino acids.

The source is a woman aged 60 to 75 in good health. The sample taken for sequencing was blood. The V call is TRBV11-2, the J call TRBJ2-3; TRBD1 is a possible D gene (6 bases). The CDR3 DNA is TGTGCCAGCAGCGCCACAGGGTCAGGGGATACGCAGTATTTT. It encodes CASSATGSGDTQYF.